The 2 T cell receptor beta chains presented below share a single source sample, sequenced in a study of cytomegalovirus exposure and HLA in healthy donors. The PCR was carried out with 60 Vbeta primers and 13 Jbeta primers. Using immunoSEQ multiplex PCR, the repertoire was profiled, and TCRdb retains in-frame clones only, with some absent. The sample shows about 270,000 clones, approximately 70% of them seen only once. The sequenced sample consisted of PBMCs. The receptors were sampled from a female donor in good health and CMV-seronegative.

The chain uses TRBV13 and TRBJ2-7, with 8 bases that match TRBD1. Germline CDR1 and CDR2: PRHDT and FYEKMQ (reference sequence). Trimming removed 2 bases from V and 1 base from J; junction bases left unmatched: 4. The CDR3 runs to 15 residues. Here the CDR3 reads CASSLSGTGSYEQYF. The DNA for the CDR3 is TGTGCCAGCAGCTTATCCGGGACAGGATCCTACGAGCAGTACTTC.

The V and J genes are TRBV7-9 and TRBJ2-7; 10 bases are shared with TRBD1. V shed 5 bases, J shed 5 bases, and the junction held 9 bases outside the gene matches. The CDR3 is 15 amino acids. The germline V gene encodes CDR1 SEHNR and CDR2 FQNEAQ (reference sequence). In DNA form, the CDR3 reads TGTGCCAGCAGCCCGACGGACAGGGGGGCCCACGAGCAGTACTTC. Translation gives CASSPTDRGAHEQYF.